The TCR beta chain described here comes from a study of blood T cell repertoires in COVID-19. Study context: Whether acute or convalescent, the COVID-19 samples came from the United States, Italy and Spain.

This clone was seen only a few times. Here immunoSEQ multiplex PCR was the method, and the copy in TCRdb shows in-frame clones only, minus some. The sample lists 250,000 or so clones, 80% to 95% occurring once. The V gene end was trimmed by 5 bases and the J gene end by 1 base; junction bases not matched to a gene: 6. The CDR3 contains 15 residues. Germline CDR1 reads SSHAT; CDR2 reads FNYEAQ (reference sequence). The chain couples TRBV7-7 to TRBJ2-7, with TRBD1 identical over 9 bases. The sample taken for sequencing was peripheral blood. This receptor was taken from a man aged 25-45 years with COVID-19, enrolled during active disease. CDR3 nucleotide sequence: TGTGCCAGCAGCCGAGGACAGGGGAGGTCCTACGAGCAGTACTTC. It codes for CASSRGQGRSYEQYF.